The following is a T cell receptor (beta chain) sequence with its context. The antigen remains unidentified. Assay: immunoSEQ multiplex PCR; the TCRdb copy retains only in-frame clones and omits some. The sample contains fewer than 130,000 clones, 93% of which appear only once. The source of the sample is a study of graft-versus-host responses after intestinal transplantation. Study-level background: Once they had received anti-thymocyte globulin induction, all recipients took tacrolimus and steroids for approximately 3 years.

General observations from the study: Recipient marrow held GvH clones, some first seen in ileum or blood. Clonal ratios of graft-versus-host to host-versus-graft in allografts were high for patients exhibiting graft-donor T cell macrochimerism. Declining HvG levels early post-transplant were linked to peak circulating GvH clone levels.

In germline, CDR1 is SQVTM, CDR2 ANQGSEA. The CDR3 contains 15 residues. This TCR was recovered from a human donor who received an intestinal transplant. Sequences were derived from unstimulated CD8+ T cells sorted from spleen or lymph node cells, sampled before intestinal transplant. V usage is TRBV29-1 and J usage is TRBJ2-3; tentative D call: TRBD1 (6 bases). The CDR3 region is CSTVGAPAGTDTQYF. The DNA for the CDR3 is TGCAGTACGGTGGGGGCCCCGGCGGGCACAGATACGCAGTATTTT.